This paragraph reports one T cell receptor beta chain. Per the authors' pipeline: Estimates of nucleated cell counts were drawn from the amplification of reference gene primers. Assay used: immunoSEQ multiplex PCR; TCRdb lists only in-frame clones, some missing. Clone size and the V and J calls come from that table; the DNA yielded D and trimming. The table lists approximately 85,000 clones, 85% to 90% of them singletons. The data belong to a study of blood T cell repertoires in COVID-19. Study in general: Some COVID-19 samples were acute and others convalescent; all came from the United States, Italy and Spain. Sample material is recorded as cDNA or gDNA derived from T cells, B-cell-depleted T cells, or PBMCs.

Germline V gene sequence: CDR1 SGHNT, CDR2 YENEEA. This CDR3 has 17 residues. The V gene lost 5 bases and the J gene lost 6 bases, with 24 bases spanning the gap. The clonotype originates from a woman older than 75 in a cohort sampled during active or convalescent COVID-19. The sequenced sample consisted of peripheral blood. V usage is TRBV11-3 and J usage is TRBJ2-3; D gene ambiguous. CDR3 region: CASSPLDRSGIMDTQYF. The CDR3 region has the DNA TGTGCCAGCAGCCCCCTAGATAGGTCTGGAATTATGGATACGCAGTATTTT. The full variable domain, in which reference TRBV11-3 and TRBJ2-3 provide the parts outside the CDR3, is EAGVVQSPRYKIIEKKQPVAFWCNPISGHNTLYWYLQNLGQGPELLIRYENEEAVDDSQLPKDRFSAERLKGVDSTLKIQPAELGDSAVYLCASSPLDRSGIMDTQYFGPGTRLTVL.